This T cell receptor beta chain was retrieved from a study of OX40 agonist ivuxolimab in advanced cancers. The study, taken as a whole, reports: In the expanded peripheral T cells, antigen specificity was never determined.

Libraries were prepared by immunoSEQ multiplex PCR; TCRdb keeps only in-frame clonotypes and omits some of them. The profile covers roughly 56,000 clones, with 87% appearing a single time and around 0.56% taken by the ten largest. Points on this clone: Its antigen remains unidentified.

V was cut by 4 bases and J by 5 bases, with 12 bases left in between. Looked up from germline, CDR1 is LNHNV and CDR2 is YYDKDF (reference sequence). There are 14 residues in the CDR3. The source is an adult with an advanced solid tumor such as melanoma, head and neck, liver or kidney cancer. The V call is TRBV15, the J call TRBJ1-5; the D gene is possibly TRBD1 (5 bases). Here the sequenced sample was CD4+ or CD8+ T cells sorted from blood, taken in a trial of the OX40 agonist ivuxolimab. The CDR3 region is CATSTRQFDQPQHF. In DNA form, the CDR3 reads TGTGCCACCAGCACACGACAGTTTGATCAGCCCCAGCATTTT.